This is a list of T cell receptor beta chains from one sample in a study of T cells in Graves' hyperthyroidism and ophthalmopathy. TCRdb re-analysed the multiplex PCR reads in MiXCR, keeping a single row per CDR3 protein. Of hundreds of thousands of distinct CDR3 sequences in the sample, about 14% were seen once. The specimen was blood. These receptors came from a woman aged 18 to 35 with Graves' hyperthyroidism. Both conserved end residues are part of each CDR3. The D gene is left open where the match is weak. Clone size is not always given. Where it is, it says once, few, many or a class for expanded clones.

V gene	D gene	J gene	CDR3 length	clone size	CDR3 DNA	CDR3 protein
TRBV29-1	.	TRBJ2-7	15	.	TGCAGCGTTGAACTAGGATATACGACTACCTACGAGCAGTACTTC	CSVELGYTTTYEQYF
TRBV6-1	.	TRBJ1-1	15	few	TGTGCCAGCAGTACTATGACAGGCGAGAACACTGAAGCTTTCTTT	CASSTMTGENTEAFF
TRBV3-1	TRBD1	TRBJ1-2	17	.	TGTGCCAGCAGCCTCCGGGACAGGGGGCCACCGGGTAAAAGCTACACCTTC	CASSLRDRGPPGKSYTF
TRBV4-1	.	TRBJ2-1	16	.	TGCGCCAGCAGCACCCCGGGACGGTCTCCCTACAATGAGCAGTTCTTC	CASSTPGRSPYNEQFF
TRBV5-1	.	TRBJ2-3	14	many	TGCGCCAGCAGCTTGGAACTCACCATGGATACGCAGTATTTT	CASSLELTMDTQYF
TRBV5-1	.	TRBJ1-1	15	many	TGCGCCAGCAGCTTGAATCAGGTACCGAACACTGAAGCTTTCTTT	CASSLNQVPNTEAFF
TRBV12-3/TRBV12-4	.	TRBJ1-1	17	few	TGTGCCAGCAGTTGGGGGCGAAGAGGGCGCGAAAACCCCGAAGCTTTCTTT	CASSWGRRGRENPEAFF
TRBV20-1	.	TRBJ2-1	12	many	TGCAGTGCTTTGCCTGCCGCCTTCGAGCAGTTCTTC	CSALPAAFEQFF
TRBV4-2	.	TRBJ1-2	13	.	TGTGCCAGCAGCCAAGTTCCGGGAAAGGGCTACACCTTC	CASSQVPGKGYTF
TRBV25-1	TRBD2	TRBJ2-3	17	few	TGTGCCAGCCCCCCTCTAGCGGGAGCAATTAGCACAGATACGCAGTATTTT	CASPPLAGAISTDTQYF
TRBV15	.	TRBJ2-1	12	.	TGTGCCACCAGCAAGACTAGTCTTGAGCAGTTCTTC	CATSKTSLEQFF
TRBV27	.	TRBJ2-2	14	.	TGTGCCAGCAGTTTACTCCAGACGGCCGGGGAGCTGTTTTTT	CASSLLQTAGELFF
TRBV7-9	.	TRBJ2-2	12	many	TGTGCCAGCTGGGTAGACACCGGGGAGCTGTTTTTT	CASWVDTGELFF
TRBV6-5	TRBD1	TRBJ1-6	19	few	TGTGCCAGCAGTTATAGCCGCCCGGGGACAGGGGTTAGGGATTCACCCCTCCACTTT	CASSYSRPGTGVRDSPLHF
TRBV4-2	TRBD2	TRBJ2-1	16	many	TGTGCCAGCAGCCGACAACTAGCGGGAGTCGACAATGAGCAGTTCTTC	CASSRQLAGVDNEQFF
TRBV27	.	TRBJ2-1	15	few	TGTGCCAGCAGCCCTGACCCCTGGGGGCGGGATGAGCAGTTCTTC	CASSPDPWGRDEQFF
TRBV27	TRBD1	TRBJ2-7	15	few	TGTGCCAGCAGTCCCTGGACAGGGAAATCCTACGAGCAGTACTTC	CASSPWTGKSYEQYF
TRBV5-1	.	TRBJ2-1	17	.	TGCGCCAGCAGCCCCGAAACGGCAGGGAGCTCCTACAATGAGCAGTTCTTC	CASSPETAGSSYNEQFF
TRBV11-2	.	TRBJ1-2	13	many	TGTGCCAGCAGCTTAACGGTGGGAGGTGGCTACACCTTC	CASSLTVGGGYTF
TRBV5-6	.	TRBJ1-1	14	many	TGTGCCAGCAGCTCTGGACAACTAGGCCCTGAAGCTTTCTTT	CASSSGQLGPEAFF
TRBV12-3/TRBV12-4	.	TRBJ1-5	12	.	TGTGCCAGCAGTTTTGGAGGGACGCCCCAGCATTTT	CASSFGGTPQHF
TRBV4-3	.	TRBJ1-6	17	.	TGCGCCAGCAGCCAAGAGGAGCTCGCCAGGGCTGATTCACCCCTCCACTTT	CASSQEELARADSPLHF
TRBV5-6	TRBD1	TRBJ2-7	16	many	TGTGCCAGCAGCTTGGCGGGGACAGTGTACTCCTACGAGCAGTACTTC	CASSLAGTVYSYEQYF
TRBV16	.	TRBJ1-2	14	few	TGTGCCAGCAGCCAATCTGAGGAGCTCTATGGCTACACCTTC	CASSQSEELYGYTF
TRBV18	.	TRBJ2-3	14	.	TGTGCCAGCTCACCGGACGGATATACAGATACGCAGTATTTT	CASSPDGYTDTQYF
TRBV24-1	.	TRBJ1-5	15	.	TGTGCCACCAGTCACCCAGGGGATGGCAATCAGCCCCAGCATTTT	CATSHPGDGNQPQHF
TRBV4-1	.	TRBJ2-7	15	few	TGCGCCAGCAGCCAGGGCGTTCCTAGCTCCTACGAGCAGTACTTC	CASSQGVPSSYEQYF
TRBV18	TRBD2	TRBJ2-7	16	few	TGTGCCAGCTCACGAAGGACTAGCGGGAGCTCCTACGAGCAGTACTTC	CASSRRTSGSSYEQYF
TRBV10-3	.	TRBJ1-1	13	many	TGTGCCATCAGTGAGACGGGGGGGGGAGAAGCTTTCTTT	CAISETGGGEAFF
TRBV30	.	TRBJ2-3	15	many	TGTGCCTGGAGTGTAGGGCAGACACCGTCAGATACGCAGTATTTT	CAWSVGQTPSDTQYF
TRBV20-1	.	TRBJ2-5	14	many	TGCAGTGCTAGAGAATACGGAGGTGTGGAGACCCAGTACTTC	CSAREYGGVETQYF
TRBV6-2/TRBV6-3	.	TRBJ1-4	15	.	TGTACCAGCAGTCTAACGCAGTCGGGCTATGAAAAACTGTTTTTT	CTSSLTQSGYEKLFF
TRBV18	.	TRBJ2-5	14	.	TGTGCCAGCTCACCAGAGCTAAACCAAGAGACCCAGTACTTC	CASSPELNQETQYF
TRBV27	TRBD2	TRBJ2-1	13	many	TGTGCCAGTACCCGCAGGGAGGGCAATGAGCAGTTCTTC	CASTRREGNEQFF
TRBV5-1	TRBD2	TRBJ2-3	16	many	TGCGCCAGCAGCTTCGGGGCTAGCGGGAGGACAGATACGCAGTATTTT	CASSFGASGRTDTQYF
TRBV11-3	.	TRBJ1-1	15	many	TGTGCCAGCAGCTTAGATCGGGGACTCGGCACTGAAGCTTTCTTT	CASSLDRGLGTEAFF
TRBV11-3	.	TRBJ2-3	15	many	TGTGCCAGCAGCTTACCCTTTGCTAGCGCAGATACGCAGTATTTT	CASSLPFASADTQYF
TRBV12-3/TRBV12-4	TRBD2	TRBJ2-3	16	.	TGTGCCAGCAGTTTTTCCGGGAGGCCTAGCACAGATACGCAGTATTTT	CASSFSGRPSTDTQYF
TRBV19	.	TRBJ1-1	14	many	TGTGCCAGTATTCGGGACATGGAGTACACTGAAGCTTTCTTT	CASIRDMEYTEAFF
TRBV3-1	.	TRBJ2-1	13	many	TGTGCCAGCAGTTACACAAATTACAATGAGCAGTTCTTC	CASSYTNYNEQFF
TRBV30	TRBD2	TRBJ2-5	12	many	TGTGCCAGGACTAGCGCGGAAGAGACCCAGTACTTC	CARTSAEETQYF
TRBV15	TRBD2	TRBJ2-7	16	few	TGTGCCACCAGCAGGGAGACTAGCTCATGGTCCTACGAGCAGTACTTC	CATSRETSSWSYEQYF
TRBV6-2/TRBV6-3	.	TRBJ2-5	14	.	TGTGCCAGCAGATCTCTCGCGCACCAAGAGACCCAGTACTTC	CASRSLAHQETQYF
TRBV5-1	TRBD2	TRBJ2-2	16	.	TGCGCCAGCAGCCCTGGACTAGCGGGAGCCATCGGGGAGCTGTTTTTT	CASSPGLAGAIGELFF
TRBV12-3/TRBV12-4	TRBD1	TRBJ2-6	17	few	TGTGCCAGCATCCCCCCGGGACAGATCTCTGGGGCCAACGTCCTGACTTTC	CASIPPGQISGANVLTF
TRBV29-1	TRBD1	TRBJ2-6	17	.	TGCAGCGCTGTATTGACAGGGGGGTTCTCTGGGGCCAACGTCCTGACTTTC	CSAVLTGGFSGANVLTF
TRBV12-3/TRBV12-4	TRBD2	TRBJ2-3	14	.	TGTGCCAGCAGCTCGCGGGAGGAGACAGATACGCAGTATTTT	CASSSREETDTQYF
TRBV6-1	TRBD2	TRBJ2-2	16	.	TGTGCCAGCAGTGAGTTTGGCGGGAGGGGCACCGGGGAGCTGTTTTTT	CASSEFGGRGTGELFF
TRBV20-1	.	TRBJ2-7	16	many	TGCAGTGCTAGAGTAATGCCGGCGGCGGGCTCCTACGAGCAGTACTTC	CSARVMPAAGSYEQYF
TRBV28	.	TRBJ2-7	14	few	TGTGCCAGCAGTTCCCAGCGGGCCCCCTACGAGCAGTACTTC	CASSSQRAPYEQYF